This T cell receptor (beta chain) was identified in a study of T cell repertoires in cytomegalovirus infection. Overall study: Public signatures in TCR beta pointed to CMV infection and matching HLA type. Study results and limitations: Predominance within the ex vivo response was attributable to HLA-C-restricted CMV-specific TCR beta clonotypes.

Remarks on this clonotype: The antigen remains undetermined.

A single record per CDR3 protein comes from TCRdb applying MiXCR to the reads. The sample records hundreds of thousands of distinct CDR3 sequences, 35% to 40% being singletons. Germline V lookup: CDR1 LGHNA, CDR2 YNFKEQ. The CDR3 loop spans 16 amino acids. V was trimmed by 0 bases and J by 3 bases, leaving 13 bases between them. Material for sequencing was PBMCs. The chain employs TRBV4-2 and TRBJ2-3; D not resolved. The origin of this receptor is a human donor in good health (CMV status not recorded). Some clones in this sample may be carry-over from other donors' samples. The CDR3 region has the DNA TGTGCCAGCAGCCAAGATGGGCGTCTAGAGACAGATACGCAGTATTTT. Translating it yields CASSQDGRLETDTQYF.